The 24 T cell receptor beta chains listed next were all sequenced from one sample in a study of OX40 agonist ivuxolimab in advanced cancers. Repertoires were generated with immunoSEQ multiplex PCR, while TCRdb's copy carries only in-frame clones and drops some. This repertoire shows over 65,000 clones, about 88% found once; its top ten account for approximately 0.27%. This specimen was CD4+ or CD8+ T cells sorted from blood, taken in a trial of the OX40 agonist ivuxolimab. The receptors come from an adult with an advanced solid tumor such as melanoma, head and neck, liver or kidney cancer.

J is TRBJ2-5 and V is TRBV19; a possible D gene is TRBD2 (6 bases). Trimming left V 0 bases short and J 7 bases short, with 24 bases between. Germline values: CDR1 LNHDA, CDR2 SQIVND (reference sequence). This CDR3 comprises 18 residues. CDR3 DNA sequence: TGTGCCAGTAGTATAGATCGAGTGTTGGAGGGGTGGGGAGGGACCCAGTACTTC. Translated: CASSIDRVLEGWGGTQYF. Drawing the rest from reference TRBV19 and TRBJ2-5, the complete variable domain is DGGITQSPKYLFRKEGQNVTLSCEQNLNHDAMYWYRQDPGQGLRLIYYSQIVNDFQKGDIAEGYSVSREKKESFPLTVTSAQKNPTAFYLCASSIDRVLEGWGGTQYFGPGTRLLVL.

The J gene is TRBJ1-1, the V gene TRBV15; 7 nucleotides match TRBD1. CDR3 size: 14 residues. With V trimmed by 2 bases and J by 5 bases, 5 bases remained unmatched. CDR1 is LNHNV and CDR2 is YYDKDF in the germline V gene (reference sequence). CDR3 protein: CATSRLTGSTEAFF. The CDR3, as DNA: TGTGCCACCAGCAGACTGACAGGGAGTACTGAAGCTTTCTTT.

The chain uses TRBV14 and TRBJ2-7; 10 bases agree with TRBD2. Per germline, CDR1 SGHDN and CDR2 FVKESK. The CDR3 loop spans 16 amino acids. V dropped 4 bases and J dropped 0; count of bases not matched to a gene: 6. Here the CDR3 reads CASSRLAGQSSYEQYF. CDR3 in DNA: TGTGCCAGCAGCCGACTAGCGGGCCAGAGCTCCTACGAGCAGTACTTC.

The genes are TRBV2 and TRBJ1-1; D may be TRBD1 (5 bases). CDR3 size: 17 residues. Germline values: CDR1 SNHLY, CDR2 FYNNEI. V was shortened by 7 bases and J by 3 bases, with 24 bases between the two germline ends. The CDR3 sequence: CASNFGALERGYTEAFF. The CDR3 DNA reads TGTGCCAGCAACTTTGGGGCTTTGGAGCGGGGATACACTGAAGCTTTCTTT.

This chain links TRBV27 with TRBJ2-7; D assignment may be TRBD1 or TRBD2 (5 bases each). The ends were cut back, 7 bases at V and 4 bases at J, with 14 bases in the middle. The CDR3 loop spans 13 amino acids. From germline, CDR1 is MNHEY and CDR2 SMNVEV (reference sequence). CDR3 region: CASTSPWGYEQYF. Here the CDR3 DNA reads TGTGCCAGCACCTCCCCCTGGGGGTACGAGCAGTACTTC.

The J gene is TRBJ2-5, the V gene TRBV27, with 8 bases that match TRBD1. With V trimmed by 5 bases and J by 5 bases, 10 bases remained unmatched. Germline CDR1 MNHEY, CDR2 SMNVEV (reference sequence). There are 15 residues in the CDR3. This CDR3 reads CASSRLQGAGETQYF. The CDR3, as DNA: TGTGCCAGCAGTAGACTCCAGGGGGCCGGGGAGACCCAGTACTTC.

The J gene is TRBJ2-7, the V gene TRBV15, with D possibly matching TRBD1 (6 bases). V lost 0 bases and J 4 bases, leaving 13 bases between the germline ends. The V gene's germline CDR1 is LNHNV and CDR2 YYDKDF (reference sequence). This CDR3 comprises 15 residues. CDR3: CATSREKGRGYEQYF. CDR3 in DNA: TGTGCCACCAGCAGAGAAAAGGGCAGGGGATACGAGCAGTACTTC.

In this sample, this clone turned up once. Other DNA sequences in the same sample also yield this CDR3. V gene TRBV28 combines with J gene TRBJ2-7; D gene ambiguous. V was clipped by 3 bases and J by 1 base, with 4 bases between them. Looked up from germline, CDR1 is MDHEN and CDR2 is SYDVKM. This CDR3 is 12 amino acids long. CDR3 nucleotide sequence: TGTGCCAGCAGTTTGTCGTCCTACGAGCAGTACTTC. It is translated as CASSLSSYEQYF.

This clone came up a few times. The chain recombines TRBV7-8 with TRBJ1-5; unclear D gene. V was cut by 4 bases and J by 15 bases, with 16 bases left in between. Germline V gives CDR1 SGHVS, CDR2 FQNEAQ. The CDR3 has 12 residues. The CDR3, as DNA: TGTGCCAGCAGCTCATCGTTGGTGCTAATGCATTTT. It is translated as CASSSSLVLMHF.

V is TRBV27 and J is TRBJ2-1, with D possibly matching TRBD1 (8 bases). V lost 10 bases and J lost 3, with 22 bases in between. The CDR3 extends over 16 amino acids. CDR1 and CDR2 (germline): MNHEY, SMNVEV (reference sequence). The CDR3 coding sequence is TGTGCCACTTATGGGACAGGACTAGGGGACTACAATGAGCAGTTCTTC. Protein: CATYGTGLGDYNEQFF.

The genes are TRBV6-5 and TRBJ2-3; no clear D gene. The CDR3 runs to 14 residues. Germline V gene data show CDR1 as MNHEY and CDR2 as SVGAGI. V was pared by 0 bases and J by 3 bases, with 7 bases between. The CDR3 loop is CASSYSLVTDTQYF. The DNA for the CDR3 is TGTGCCAGCAGTTACTCGTTAGTTACAGATACGCAGTATTTT.

The sample holds a few counts of this clone. The chain couples TRBV11-3 to TRBJ2-5; perhaps D is TRBD1 or TRBD2 (6 bases each). The CDR3 length is 14 residues. In germline, CDR1 is SGHNT, CDR2 YENEEA. V lost 5 bases to trimming and J lost 2 bases, with 12 bases between them. The CDR3 DNA follows: TGTGCCAGCAGCGCCCTAGGGGGGCAAGAGACCCAGTACTTC. Amino acids: CASSALGGQETQYF. The whole variable domain, remainder taken from reference TRBV11-3 and TRBJ2-5, is EAGVVQSPRYKIIEKKQPVAFWCNPISGHNTLYWYLQNLGQGPELLIRYENEEAVDDSQLPKDRFSAERLKGVDSTLKIQPAELGDSAVYLCASSALGGQETQYFGPGTRLLVL.

V is TRBV9 and J is TRBJ2-7; 7 nucleotides agree with TRBD1. V gave up 7 bases and J gave up 3 bases; unmatched junction bases: 13. This CDR3 region has 15 residues. Germline CDR1 reads SGDLS; CDR2 reads YYNGEE. The CDR3 loop is CASSRRQGSYYEQYF. As DNA, the CDR3 is TGTGCCAGCTCCCGTAGACAGGGTTCTTACTACGAGCAGTACTTC.

This clone was counted a few times. V usage is TRBV6-1 and J usage is TRBJ2-1; 8 positions agree with TRBD2. With V trimmed by 6 bases and J by 3 bases, 4 bases remained unmatched. Germline values: CDR1 MNHNS, CDR2 SASEGT. This CDR3 is 14 amino acids long. CDR3 region: CASRTGLGYNEQFF. The DNA for the CDR3 is TGTGCCAGCAGAACGGGACTAGGCTACAATGAGCAGTTCTTC.

The chain uses TRBV29-1 and TRBJ2-7, with D possibly being TRBD1 (5 bases). From germline, CDR1 is SQVTM and CDR2 ANQGSEA. V gave up 4 bases and J gave up 0 bases, with 7 bases separating them. The CDR3 is 12 amino acids. The CDR3 reads CSVGQTSYEQYF. CDR3 coding DNA: TGCAGCGTTGGACAGACCTCCTACGAGCAGTACTTC.

This clone was seen a few times. The chain links TRBV7-9 to TRBJ1-5, with D uncertain. V gave up 5 bases and J gave up 8 bases, with 10 bases separating them. This CDR3 spans 12 amino acids. Germline V gene data show CDR1 as SEHNR and CDR2 as FQNEAQ (reference sequence). CDR3 protein: CASSRLGEPQHF. CDR3 sequence (DNA): TGTGCCAGCAGCAGACTGGGAGAGCCCCAGCATTTT.

This sequence joins TRBV12-5 and TRBJ1-2; a weak D match, TRBD1 (5 bases). CDR3 length equals 18 residues. The germline V and J ends were trimmed by 0 bases and 2 bases, with 19 bases remaining between them. The germline V gene has CDR1 LGHNT and CDR2 FRNRAP. The CDR3 reads CASGLVVGGSQLNYGYTF. The CDR3 DNA is TGTGCTAGTGGTTTGGTTGTTGGGGGGTCCCAGTTGAACTATGGCTACACCTTC.

This clone was observed a handful of times. Other nucleotide sequences from this sample produce the same CDR3. This chain joins TRBV19 and TRBJ2-7, with D uncertain. Per germline, CDR1 LNHDA and CDR2 SQIVND (reference sequence). The CDR3 loop spans 13 amino acids. Trimming removed 3 bases from V and 5 bases from J, with 11 bases in between. The CDR3 nucleotides are TGTGCCAGTAGTATTAGTTACATCCACGAGCAGTACTTC. Translating it yields CASSISYIHEQYF.

The chain joins TRBV11-2 to TRBJ1-6; no firm D call. Trimming removed 5 bases from V and 10 bases from J, with 27 bases in between. The CDR3 extends over 18 amino acids. Germline V gene lookup returns CDR1 SGHAT and CDR2 FQNNGV. The chain's CDR3 is CASSQRTSGYVNYSPLHF. In DNA form, the CDR3 reads TGTGCCAGCAGCCAAAGAACTAGTGGATACGTTAATTACTCACCCCTCCACTTT.

The CDR3 is CASSPLGAGGELFF. The CDR3, as DNA: TGTGCCAGCAGCCCACTTGGGGCGGGAGGGGAGCTGTTTTTT. The chain joins TRBV7-6 to TRBJ2-2; tentatively, D is TRBD2 (6 bases). Trimming left V 5 bases short and J 8 bases short, with 15 bases between. Germline V gives CDR1 SGHVS, CDR2 FNYEAQ. This CDR3 contains 14 residues.

The rearrangement joins TRBV5-4 to TRBJ1-1, with 10 bases that match TRBD1. Looked up from germline, CDR1 is SGHNT and CDR2 is YYREEE (reference sequence). V was pared by 5 bases and J by 4 bases, with 5 bases of the junction left unmatched. The CDR3 is 14 residues long. The CDR3 DNA sequence: TGTGCCAGCAGTCGACGGGACAGGGGCACTGAAGCTTTCTTT. It yields the protein CASSRRDRGTEAFF.

The DNA of the CDR3 is TGTGCCAGTAGTACCCGACAGGGAGATCAGCCCCAGCATTTT. Its translation: CASSTRQGDQPQHF. The chain couples TRBV19 to TRBJ1-5; 7 bases fit TRBD1. In germline, CDR1 is LNHDA, CDR2 SQIVND (reference sequence). The CDR3 loop spans 14 amino acids. J lost 5 bases, V lost 4 bases, and 5 bases had no gene match. Full variable domain (missing parts from reference TRBV19 and TRBJ1-5): DGGITQSPKYLFRKEGQNVTLSCEQNLNHDAMYWYRQDPGQGLRLIYYSQIVNDFQKGDIAEGYSVSREKKESFPLTVTSAQKNPTAFYLCASSTRQGDQPQHFGDGTRLSIL.

In the case of this clone: The junction shows a germline mismatch at one end, possibly a read error. The CDR3 DNA reads TGTGCCAGCTCACCTGCGGGTCCCTTCCAGCTCTTC. Translating it yields CASSPAGPFQLF. The chain recombines TRBV18 with TRBJ2-7, with D maybe TRBD2 (5 bases). Germline CDR1 reads KGHSH; CDR2 reads LQKENI. The CDR3 runs 12 residues.

The chain carries TRBV2 and TRBJ2-7, with D uncertain. V was clipped by 5 bases and J by 4 bases, with 3 bases between them. CDR1 SNHLY and CDR2 FYNNEI come from the germline V gene. The CDR3 covers 10 residues. In DNA form, the CDR3 reads TGTGCCAGCAGTATATACGAGCAGTACTTC. Its translation: CASSIYEQYF. The variable domain in full, completed from reference TRBV2 and TRBJ2-7, reads EPEVTQTPSHQVTQMGQEVILRCVPISNHLYFYWYRQILGQKVEFLVSFYNNEISEKSEIFDDQFSVERPDGSNFTLKIRSTKLEDSAMYFCASSIYEQYFGPGTRLTVT.